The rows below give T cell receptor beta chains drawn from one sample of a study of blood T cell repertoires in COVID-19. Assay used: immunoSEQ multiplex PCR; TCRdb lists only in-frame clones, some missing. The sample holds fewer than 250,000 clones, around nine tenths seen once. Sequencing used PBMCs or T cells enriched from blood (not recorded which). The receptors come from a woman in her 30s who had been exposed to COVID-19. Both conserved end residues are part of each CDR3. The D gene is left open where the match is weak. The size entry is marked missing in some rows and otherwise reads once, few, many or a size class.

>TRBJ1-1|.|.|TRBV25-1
CASSDPVANTEAFF
TGTGCCAGCAGTGACCCTGTGGCGAACACTGAAGCTTTCTTT
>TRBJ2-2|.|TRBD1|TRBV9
CASSGPGQEEGRTGELFF
TGTGCCAGCAGCGGGCCGGGACAGGAAGAGGGGCGCACCGGGGAGCTGTTTTTT
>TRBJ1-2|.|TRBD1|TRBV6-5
CASRGQGSGNTF
TGTGCCAGCAGGGGACAGGGATCCGGGAACACCTTC
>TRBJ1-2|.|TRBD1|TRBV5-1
CASSFSQGLDGYTF
TGCGCCAGCAGCTTTTCACAGGGGCTGGATGGCTACACCTTC
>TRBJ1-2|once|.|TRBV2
CASSDTGNYGYTF
TGTGCCAGCAGTGATACAGGGAACTATGGCTACACCTTC
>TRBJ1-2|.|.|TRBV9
CASSREVLGYTF
TGTGCCAGCAGCAGGGAGGTCTTGGGCTACACCTTC
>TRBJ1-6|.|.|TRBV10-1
CASSEPTRQAAKMNSPLHF
TGCGCCAGCAGTGAACCCACGAGACAAGCCGCCAAGATGAATTCACCCCTCCACTTT
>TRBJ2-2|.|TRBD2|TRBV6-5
CASSIAGGPTGELFF
TGTGCCAGCAGTATAGCGGGAGGGCCAACCGGGGAGCTGTTTTTT
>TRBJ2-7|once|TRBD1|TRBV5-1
CASSLVVRGGKTYEQYF
TGCGCCAGCAGCTTGGTAGTAAGAGGGGGCAAGACCTACGAGCAGTACTTC
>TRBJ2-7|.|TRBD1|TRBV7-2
CASSYRGLYEQYF
TGTGCCAGCAGTTACAGGGGGCTTTACGAGCAGTACTTC
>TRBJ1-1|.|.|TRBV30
CAWSSFVEAFF
TGTGCCTGGAGTTCCTTCGTTGAAGCTTTCTTT
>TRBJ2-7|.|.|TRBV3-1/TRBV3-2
CASSQDPSSTYEQYF
TGTGCCAGCAGCCAAGATCCTAGCAGTACCTACGAGCAGTACTTC
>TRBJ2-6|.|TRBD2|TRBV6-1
CASSGVGLAGSGANVLTF
TGTGCCAGCAGTGGGGTGGGACTAGCGGGATCCGGGGCCAACGTCCTGACTTTC
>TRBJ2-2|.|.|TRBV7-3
CASSLRHHTGELFF
TGTGCCAGCAGCTTAAGGCACCACACCGGGGAGCTGTTTTTT
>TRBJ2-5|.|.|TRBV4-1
CASSQDGPDQETQYF
TGCGCCAGCAGCCAAGATGGGCCAGATCAAGAGACCCAGTACTTC
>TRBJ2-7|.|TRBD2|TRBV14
CASSNLPPGGDTYEQYF
TGTGCCAGCAGCAACCTCCCCCCGGGAGGCGATACCTACGAGCAGTACTTC
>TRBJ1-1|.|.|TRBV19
CASIRAPGQISEAFF
TGTGCCAGTATTCGGGCCCCCGGACAAATCTCTGAAGCTTTCTTT
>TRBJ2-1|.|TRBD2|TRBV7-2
CASSVGLAGRYNEQFF
TGTGCCAGCAGCGTAGGACTAGCGGGGAGGTACAATGAGCAGTTCTTC
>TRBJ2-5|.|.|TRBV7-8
CASSLRQLKETQYF
TGTGCCAGCAGCTTGCGACAGCTTAAAGAGACCCAGTACTTC
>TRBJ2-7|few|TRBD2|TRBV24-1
CATGTSGITYEQYF
TGTGCCACCGGGACTAGCGGGATTACCTACGAGCAGTACTTC
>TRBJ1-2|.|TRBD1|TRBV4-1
CASSQASGTDYYGYTF
TGCGCCAGCAGCCAAGCGTCCGGGACAGATTACTATGGCTACACCTTC
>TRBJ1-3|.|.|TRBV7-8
CASSLVPPRLSGNTIYF
TGTGCCAGCAGCTTAGTTCCCCCCAGGTTGTCTGGAAACACCATATATTTT
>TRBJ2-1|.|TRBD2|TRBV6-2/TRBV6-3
CASSPLGLANDNEQFF
TGTGCCAGCAGCCCCCTGGGACTAGCGAACGACAATGAGCAGTTCTTC
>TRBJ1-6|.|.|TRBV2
CASDKGTYSPLHF
TGTGCCAGCGACAAGGGGACTTATTCACCCCTCCACTTT
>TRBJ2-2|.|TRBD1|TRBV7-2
CASSLGGTGVTGELFF
TGTGCCAGCAGCTTAGGGGGGACAGGGGTCACCGGGGAGCTGTTTTTT
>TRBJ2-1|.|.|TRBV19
CASSPKLGNEQFF
TGTGCCAGTAGCCCGAAACTAGGGAATGAGCAGTTCTTC
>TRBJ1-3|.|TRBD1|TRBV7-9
CASSSPSGTGTLSGNTIYF
TGTGCCAGCAGCTCCCCCTCGGGGACAGGGACTCTCTCTGGAAACACCATATATTTT
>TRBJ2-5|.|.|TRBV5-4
CASSLVGGNRETQYF
TGTGCCAGCAGCTTGGTCGGGGGAAACAGGGAGACCCAGTACTTC
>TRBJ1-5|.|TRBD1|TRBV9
CASSVGTGKQPQHF
TGTGCCAGCAGCGTAGGGACAGGGAAACAGCCCCAGCATTTT
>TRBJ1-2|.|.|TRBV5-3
CARSGYLMWGYTF
TGTGCCAGAAGCGGTTACTTGATGTGGGGCTACACCTTC
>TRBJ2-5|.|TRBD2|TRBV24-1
CATQGLAGETQYF
TGTGCCACCCAGGGACTAGCGGGAGAGACCCAGTACTTC
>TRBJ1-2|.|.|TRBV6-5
CASSRQAGPNYGYTF
TGTGCCAGCAGTAGACAGGCGGGCCCTAACTATGGCTACACCTTC
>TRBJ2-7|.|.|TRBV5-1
CASSLYGGEQYF
TGCGCCAGCAGCTTGTACGGGGGCGAGCAGTACTTC
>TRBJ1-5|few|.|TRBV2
CASSDVRGPQHF
TGTGCCAGCAGTGATGTCCGGGGGCCCCAGCATTTT
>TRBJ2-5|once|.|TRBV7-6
CASSLETGFYQETQYF
TGTGCCAGCAGCTTAGAAACAGGCTTTTACCAAGAGACCCAGTACTTC
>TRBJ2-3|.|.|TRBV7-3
CASSLSGMGTDTQYF
TGTGCCAGCAGCTTAAGCGGGATGGGCACAGATACGCAGTATTTT
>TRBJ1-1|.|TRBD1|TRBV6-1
CASSEAHRGRGTEAFF
TGTGCCAGCAGTGAAGCGCACAGGGGGCGGGGCACTGAAGCTTTCTTT
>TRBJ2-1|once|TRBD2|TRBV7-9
CASSSGLAPSEQFF
TGTGCCAGCAGCTCGGGACTAGCCCCTAGTGAGCAGTTCTTC
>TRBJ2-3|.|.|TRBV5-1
CASSLVAAGYADTQYF
TGCGCCAGCAGCTTGGTGGCAGCGGGCTATGCAGATACGCAGTATTTT
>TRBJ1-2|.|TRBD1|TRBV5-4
CASSLAGTGRPNYGYTF
TGTGCCAGCAGCTTGGCCGGGACAGGAAGACCAAACTATGGCTACACCTTC